Listed here are 26 T cell receptor beta chains from one sample, sequenced in a study of shared clonotypes between healthy human individuals. TCRdb's table, derived via immunoSEQ multiplex PCR, lists solely in-frame clones and lacks some. The sample lists some 1.4 million clones, approximately 97% occurring once. The sequenced sample consisted of naive CD4+ T cells sorted from blood. The subset here: CD45RA+ positively selected. The receptor set was obtained from a man aged 25-45 years in good health.

This chain uses TRBV11-2 with TRBJ2-2, with TRBD2 matching 9 bases. Trimming at V came to 5 bases and at J to 4 bases, leaving 8 bases not matched to a gene. This CDR3 has 16 amino acids. CDR1 SGHAT and CDR2 FQNNGV come from the germline V gene. CDR3 DNA sequence: TGTGCCAGCAGCGTGACTAGCGGCCGTACCACCGGGGAGCTGTTTTTT. Translated, it gives CASSVTSGRTTGELFF.

The CDR3 sequence is CASSPSGSQYEQYF. CDR3 DNA: TGTGCCAGCAGCCCTAGCGGGAGCCAATACGAGCAGTACTTC. The chain uses TRBV11-2 and TRBJ2-7, with TRBD2 identical over 10 bases. Germline CDR1 and CDR2: SGHAT and FQNNGV. V dropped 5 bases and J dropped 4; count of bases not matched to a gene: 5. The CDR3 has 14 residues.

The chain has TRBV7-2 and TRBJ2-2; D is unclear. V lost 5 bases and J 0 bases, leaving 10 bases between the germline ends. Germline V gene lookup returns CDR1 SGHTA and CDR2 FQGNSA. The CDR3 is 15 residues long. CDR3 in DNA: TGTGCCAGCAGCCGAGACGGGCCGAACACCGGGGAGCTGTTTTTT. It specifies CASSRDGPNTGELFF.

J is TRBJ2-1 and V is TRBV6-5; D is undetermined. The ends were cut back, 2 bases at V and 10 bases at J, with 9 bases in the middle. The germline CDR1 and CDR2 sequences are MNHEY and SVGAGI. The CDR3 is 12 residues long. This chain's CDR3 is CASSYGSLEQFF. Written as DNA, the CDR3 is TGTGCCAGCAGTTACGGTAGCCTGGAGCAGTTCTTC.

The chain's CDR3 is CASSIVATYEQYF. In nucleotides, the CDR3 is TGTGCCAGTAGTATAGTGGCGACCTACGAGCAGTACTTC. V usage is TRBV19 and J usage is TRBJ2-7; D gene ambiguous. The V end lost 1 base, the J end lost 2 bases, and 6 bases lay between the germline ends. CDR1 is LNHDA, CDR2 SQIVND, per germline (reference sequence). This CDR3 is built from 13 residues.

V is TRBV9 and J is TRBJ1-1; TRBD1 matches at 7 bases. The CDR3 is 15 residues long. Looked up from germline, CDR1 is SGDLS and CDR2 is YYNGEE. V shed 4 bases and J 4 bases; nucleotides not matched to a gene: 10. The CDR3 nucleotides are TGTGCCAGCAGCAGGATACAGGGGTTGGGCACTGAAGCTTTCTTT. Its translation is CASSRIQGLGTEAFF.

As concerns this clone: This sample includes further DNA sequences coding for the same CDR3. The V and J genes are TRBV20-1 and TRBJ2-3; D is unresolved. V was cut by 1 base and J by 6 bases, with 5 bases left in between. The CDR3 loop spans 11 amino acids. CDR1 DFQATT and CDR2 SNEGSKA come from the germline V gene (reference sequence). CDR3 sequence: CSARVGDTQYF. CDR3 sequence (DNA): TGCAGTGCTAGAGTAGGGGATACGCAGTATTTT.

The CDR3 bases are TGTGCCAGCAGTTCGACTAGGCCGAGGATAGAGCAGTACTTC. This gives the protein CASSSTRPRIEQYF. The chain combines TRBV28 with TRBJ2-7; possible D gene TRBD2, 6 bases. The CDR3 runs to 14 residues. The germline CDR1 and CDR2 sequences are MDHEN and SYDVKM. V lost 4 bases to trimming and J lost 7 bases, with 17 bases between them.

The chain links TRBV2 to TRBJ2-1, with TRBD1 matching 9 bases. From germline, CDR1 is SNHLY and CDR2 FYNNEI. V shed 4 bases and J 7 bases; nucleotides not matched to a gene: 8. This CDR3 is 15 amino acids long. CDR3: CASSVTGGAGNEQFF. CDR3 bases: TGTGCCAGCAGTGTAACAGGGGGCGCGGGGAATGAGCAGTTCTTC.

The V and J genes are TRBV19 and TRBJ1-5; no clear D gene. CDR3 size: 16 residues. Germline CDR1 LNHDA, CDR2 SQIVND (reference sequence). Trimming stripped 3 bases from V and 0 bases from J, with 12 bases between. CDR3 sequence: CASSIESQYSNQPQHF. CDR3 DNA sequence: TGTGCCAGTAGTATTGAAAGCCAGTATAGCAATCAGCCCCAGCATTTT.

J is TRBJ2-1 and V is TRBV18, with 8 bases aligning to TRBD2. Germline CDR1 and CDR2: KGHSH and LQKENI. Trimming removed 4 bases from V and 9 bases from J; junction bases left unmatched: 17. The CDR3 runs 17 residues. The DNA for the CDR3 is TGTGCCAGCTCACAAATATCCCCCGTACTAGCGGACGGTGAGCAGTTCTTC. It specifies CASSQISPVLADGEQFF.

The chain joins TRBV6-1 to TRBJ2-1; tentative D call: TRBD1 (5 bases). The CDR3 totals 13 residues. Trimming removed 1 base at V and 6 bases at J, with 7 bases between. Germline-derived CDR1 and CDR2 are MNHNS and SASEGT. For the CDR3, the DNA is TGTGCCAGCAGTGAAGGCCAGGGCAATGAGCAGTTCTTC. Translating it yields CASSEGQGNEQFF.

The chain recombines TRBV4-2 with TRBJ2-5, with TRBD2 matching over 7 bases. The CDR3 length is 15 residues. Germline CDR1 and CDR2: LGHNA and YNFKEQ. V gave up 2 bases and J gave up 5 bases; unmatched junction bases: 8. CDR3: CASSQYERDGETQYF. CDR3 in DNA: TGTGCCAGCAGCCAATACGAGCGGGATGGGGAGACCCAGTACTTC.

Points on this clone: The same CDR3 can be traced to other DNA sequences in this sample. In DNA, the CDR3 is TGCGCCAGCAGCTTACTAGCGGGAGAAGGCGAGCAGTACTTC. As protein: CASSLLAGEGEQYF. The chain recombines TRBV5-1 with TRBJ2-7, with 11 bases identical to TRBD2. Unmatched junction bases numbered 4, after V lost 2 bases and J lost 6 bases. The CDR3 sequence is 14 residues long. The germline CDR1 and CDR2 sequences are SGHRS and YFSETQ.

J is TRBJ2-7 and V is TRBV19; the D call may be TRBD1 or TRBD2 (5 bases each). V was clipped by 7 bases and J by 6 bases, with 19 bases between them. The germline V gene encodes CDR1 LNHDA and CDR2 SQIVND (reference sequence). The CDR3 loop spans 14 amino acids. In nucleotides, the CDR3 is TGTGCCAGTACCGTCTCAGGGAGTCGTGGCGAGCAGTACTTC. It specifies CASTVSGSRGEQYF.

The chain uses TRBV5-1 and TRBJ2-1; 8 bases align to TRBD2. The germline V gene has CDR1 SGHRS and CDR2 YFSETQ. Trimming removed 4 bases from V and 7 bases from J; junction bases left unmatched: 10. This CDR3 contains 15 residues. CDR3 residues: CASSVLAGTSNEQFF. The CDR3 nucleotides read TGCGCCAGCAGCGTGCTAGCGGGTACTTCGAATGAGCAGTTCTTC.

As DNA, the CDR3 is TGCGCCAGCAGTGAGTCGGGCAGGGGCTGGAACGAGCAGTACTTC. Its translation is CASSESGRGWNEQYF. The rearrangement uses TRBV10-1 and TRBJ2-7; perhaps TRBD1 as D (6 bases). Germline V lookup: CDR1 WNHNN, CDR2 SYGVQD (reference sequence). This CDR3 has 15 amino acids. The V and J ends lost 0 bases and 5 bases respectively, with 14 bases between them.

V and J are TRBV5-6 and TRBJ1-2, with D hard to call. The CDR3 sequence is 14 residues long. Germline-derived CDR1 and CDR2 are SGHDT and YYEEEE. V lost 0 bases to trimming and J lost 8 bases, with 14 bases between them. The CDR3 loop reads CASSLVVDGGGYTF. CDR3 DNA: TGTGCCAGCAGCTTGGTCGTCGATGGAGGGGGCTACACCTTC.

The chain combines TRBV2 with TRBJ2-2; D remains ambiguous. CDR1 and CDR2 (germline): SNHLY, FYNNEI. Trimming removed 2 bases at V and 4 bases at J, with 5 bases between. The CDR3 has 13 amino acids. CDR3 region: CASSEFTTGELFF. DNA for the CDR3: TGTGCCAGCAGTGAATTCACCACCGGGGAGCTGTTTTTT.

The rearrangement joins TRBV28 to TRBJ2-1, with 8 bases aligning to TRBD1. The germline V gene encodes CDR1 MDHEN and CDR2 SYDVKM. The CDR3 is 12 amino acids. Germline trimming cut 5 bases from V and 15 bases from J; bases unmatched to any gene: 9. The CDR3 DNA sequence: TGTGCCAGCAGTCGAGACAGGGGACTGGGGTTCTTC. Protein product: CASSRDRGLGFF.

This clone has a single count. The chain links TRBV11-2 to TRBJ2-7, with 8 bases aligning to TRBD1. Looked up from germline, CDR1 is SGHAT and CDR2 is FQNNGV. The CDR3 is 13 residues long. The ends lost 4 bases at V and 5 bases at J; junction bases unmatched: 4. DNA of the CDR3: TGTGCCAGCAGCTGGACAGGGTTCGACGAGCAGTACTTC. Its protein is CASSWTGFDEQYF.

The chain links TRBV9 to TRBJ2-7; 7 bases are shared with TRBD1. With 2 bases clipped from V and 4 bases from J, the junction kept 6 bases outside the gene matches. There are 14 residues in the CDR3. Per germline, CDR1 SGDLS and CDR2 YYNGEE. CDR3 nucleotide sequence: TGTGCCAGCAGCGTTGGACAGGACATTTACGAGCAGTACTTC. It translates to CASSVGQDIYEQYF.

The chain has TRBV12-2 and TRBJ1-4. TRBV12-2 counts as a pseudogene. The CDR3 runs to 13 residues. The CDR3 region is CALDGRTVEKLFF. CDR3 in DNA: TGTGCTCTCGATGGGAGGACAGTTGAAAAACTGTTTTTT.

The chain combines TRBV10-3 with TRBJ1-2; D might be TRBD1 (6 bases). V was shortened by 9 bases and J by 3 bases, with 8 bases between the two germline ends. CDR3 size: 11 residues. CDR1 ENHRY and CDR2 SYGVKD come from the germline V gene. DNA of the CDR3: TGTGCCATATGGACAGACTATGGCTACACCTTC. This codes for CAIWTDYGYTF.

V and J are TRBV6-6 and TRBJ2-3; D call uncertain. Germline V lookup: CDR1 MNHNY, CDR2 SVGAGI (reference sequence). The V end lost 4 bases, the J end lost 5 bases, and 4 bases lay between the germline ends. The CDR3 extends over 11 amino acids. The CDR3 DNA follows: TGTGCCAGCAGTTTTGGAGATACGCAGTATTTT. Protein: CASSFGDTQYF.

As concerns this clone: The junction differs from germline at one of its ends, possibly a read error. The chain recombines TRBV18 with TRBJ2-7; 10 nucleotides match TRBD1. CDR1 and CDR2 (germline): KGHSH, LQKENI. CDR3 length: 17 amino acids. The chain's CDR3 is CASSPVKGTGVSDEQYF. The CDR3 DNA is TGTGCCAGCTCACCGGTGAAGGGGACAGGGGTCTCCGACGAGCAGTACTTC.